The rows below give T cell receptor beta chains drawn from one sample of a study of glioma-infiltrating T cells. TCRdb reprocessed the multiplex PCR reads via MiXCR and lists one record per CDR3 protein. There are approximately 400,000 distinct CDR3 sequences in the sample; approximately 42% occur only once, and more than 10% lies in the top ten. Sequencing used glioma tissue, nonneoplastic brain tissue, or PBMCs (not recorded which). The receptors were gathered from a human donor with low-grade glioma or glioblastoma, undergoing nonglioma brain surgery, or in good health (not recorded which). Both conserved end residues are part of each CDR3. D genes are given only for firm matches. Size is omitted from some rows. Given values are once, few, many or a class for expanded clones.

>few|TRBD1|TRBV7-2|TRBJ2-7
CASSSDRGGEQYF
TGTGCCAGCAGCTCGGACAGGGGGGGCGAGCAGTACTTC
>few|.|TRBV24-1|TRBJ2-6
CATSDSRGTGANVLTF
TGTGCCACCAGTGATTCTAGGGGGACTGGGGCCAACGTCCTGACTTTC
>many|.|TRBV27|TRBJ1-2
CASSLRRDNYGYTF
TGTGCCAGCAGCCTCCGTAGAGATAACTATGGCTACACCTTC
>.|.|TRBV24-1|TRBJ1-5
CATSSGAQISNQPQHF
TGTGCCACCAGTTCAGGGGCCCAAATTAGCAATCAGCCCCAGCATTTT
>.|.|TRBV28|TRBJ2-2
CASSFPTSTVHRAGELFF
TGTGCCAGCAGTTTTCCGACTAGCACGGTCCACAGGGCCGGGGAGCTGTTTTTT
>.|.|TRBV18|TRBJ2-1
CASSRPTGDSYNEQFF
TGTGCCAGCTCACGACCAACGGGGGACTCCTACAATGAGCAGTTCTTC
>many|.|TRBV6-1|TRBJ1-1
CASAMNTEAFF
TGTGCCAGCGCCATGAACACTGAAGCTTTCTTT
>.|TRBD1|TRBV7-9|TRBJ1-2
CASSFPGGGYTF
TGTGCCAGCAGCTTCCCAGGGGGTGGCTACACCTTC
>.|.|TRBV24-1|TRBJ2-2
CATSDLSGELLF
TGTGCCACCAGTGATTTATCCGGGGAGCTGCTTTTT
>.|.|TRBV10-3|TRBJ2-1
CAISDPINLSDIDSPYNEQFF
TGTGCCATCAGTGACCCGATTAACTTATCGGACATAGATTCTCCCTACAATGAGCAGTTCTTC
>few|TRBD2|TRBV20-1|TRBJ2-5
CSALAGPPETQYF
TGCAGTGCCTTAGCGGGACCCCCAGAGACCCAGTACTTC
>.|TRBD1|TRBV7-2|TRBJ2-7
CASSWRDRAYEQYF
TGTGCCAGCAGCTGGAGGGACAGGGCTTACGAGCAGTACTTC
>.|.|TRBV7-2|TRBJ1-2
CASSLVVTYGYTF
TGTGCCAGCAGCTTAGTGGTTACGTATGGCTACACCTTC
>many|.|TRBV15|TRBJ1-5
CATSRDRSNQPQHF
TGTGCCACCAGCAGAGATAGGAGCAATCAGCCCCAGCATTTT
>many|TRBD2|TRBV27|TRBJ2-7
CASSPGLAGDLYEQYF
TGTGCCAGCAGTCCGGGACTAGCGGGAGATCTCTACGAGCAGTACTTC
>.|TRBD1|TRBV7-9|TRBJ1-3
CASSTTGGNGNTIYF
TGTGCCAGCAGCACAACAGGGGGAAACGGAAACACCATATATTTT
>.|TRBD1|TRBV20-1|TRBJ2-7
CSVPGQGYEQYF
TGCAGCGTACCGGGACAGGGCTACGAGCAGTACTTC
>.|.|TRBV7-9|TRBJ1-3
CASSPIGGLGNTIYF
TGTGCCAGCAGCCCCATTGGGGGGCTCGGAAACACCATATATTTT
>.|TRBD2|TRBV20-1|TRBJ2-7
CSATRGLAGFYEQYF
TGCAGTGCTACTAGGGGACTAGCGGGATTCTACGAGCAGTACTTC
>few|TRBD1|TRBV7-8|TRBJ1-5
CASSGQVAGPQHF
TGTGCCAGCAGCGGACAGGTTGCGGGGCCCCAGCATTTT
>many|.|TRBV28|TRBJ2-7
CASSFSYEQYF
TGTGCCAGCAGTTTCTCCTACGAGCAGTACTTC
>.|.|TRBV12-3/TRBV12-4|TRBJ2-7
CASSLTRTFSSYEQYF
TGTGCCAGCAGCTTAACCCGGACCTTTAGCTCCTACGAGCAGTACTTC
>.|.|TRBV19|TRBJ1-5
CASNLPRQPQHF
TGTGCCAGTAACCTACCCAGGCAGCCCCAGCATTTT